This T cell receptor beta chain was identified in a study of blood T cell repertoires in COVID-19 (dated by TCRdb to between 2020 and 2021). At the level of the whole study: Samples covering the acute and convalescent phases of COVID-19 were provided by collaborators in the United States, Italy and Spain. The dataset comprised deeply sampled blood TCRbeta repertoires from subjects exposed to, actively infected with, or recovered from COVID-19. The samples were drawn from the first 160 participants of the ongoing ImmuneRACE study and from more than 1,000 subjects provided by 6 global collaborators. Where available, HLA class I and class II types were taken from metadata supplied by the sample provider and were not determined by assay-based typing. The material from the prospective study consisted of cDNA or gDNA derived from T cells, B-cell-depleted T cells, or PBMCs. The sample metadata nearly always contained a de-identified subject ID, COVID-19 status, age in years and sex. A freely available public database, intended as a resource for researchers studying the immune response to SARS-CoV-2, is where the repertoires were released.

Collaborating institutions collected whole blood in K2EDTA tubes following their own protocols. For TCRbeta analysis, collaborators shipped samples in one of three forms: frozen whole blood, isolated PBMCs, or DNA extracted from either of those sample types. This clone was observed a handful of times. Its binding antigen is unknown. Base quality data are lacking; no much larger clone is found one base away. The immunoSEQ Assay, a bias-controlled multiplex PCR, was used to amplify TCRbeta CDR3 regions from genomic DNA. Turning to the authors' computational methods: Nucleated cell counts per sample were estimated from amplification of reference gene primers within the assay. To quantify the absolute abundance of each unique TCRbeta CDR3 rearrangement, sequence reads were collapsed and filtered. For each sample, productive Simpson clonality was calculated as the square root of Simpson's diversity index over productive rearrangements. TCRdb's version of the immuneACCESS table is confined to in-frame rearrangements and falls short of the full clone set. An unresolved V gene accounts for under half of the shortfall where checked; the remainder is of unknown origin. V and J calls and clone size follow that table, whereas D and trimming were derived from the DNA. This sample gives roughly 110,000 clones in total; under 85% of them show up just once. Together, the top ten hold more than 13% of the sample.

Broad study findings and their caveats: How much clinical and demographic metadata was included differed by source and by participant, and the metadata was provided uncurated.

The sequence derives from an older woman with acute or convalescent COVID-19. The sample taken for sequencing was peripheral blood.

The CDR3 region reads CASSLGGGTGDTYEQYF. Here is the DNA: TGTGCCAGCAGCTTAGGAGGGGGGACAGGGGATACCTACGAGCAGTACTTC. The sequence links TRBV7-9 to TRBJ2-7; the junction holds 10 bases that match TRBD1. Trimmed from V: 1 base; trimmed from J: 2 bases; junction bases lacking a gene match: 8. Based on the germline V gene (reference sequence), the CDR1 and CDR2 sequences are SEHNR and FQNEAQ. The CDR3 measures 17 amino acids from cysteine to phenylalanine. Of all the DNA, just the CDR3 is kept, 51 bases in frame from base 1.